Reported below is one T cell receptor beta chain. The record originates from a study of blood T cell repertoires in COVID-19. The CDR3 has 18 amino acids. Original methodology: For nucleated cells, counts were estimated from reference gene primer amplification. The protocol was immunoSEQ multiplex PCR, while the TCRdb copy is restricted to in-frame clones and leaves out a portion. The V and J calls and clone size come from that table; D and trimming were worked out from the DNA. The sample shows about 110,000 clones, approximately 82% of them seen only once. What was sequenced was peripheral blood. The receptor was derived from a woman between 70 and 85 years old with acute or convalescent COVID-19. The chain has TRBV21-1 and TRBJ2-7; the table's D call, TRBD1, was not checked against the DNA. TRBV21-1 is deemed a pseudogene. The CDR3 region has the DNA TGTGCCAGCAGCAGCCGCAACCCCCCCGGGACATCTTTCCACGAGCAGTACTTC. Translated: CASSSRNPPGTSFHEQYF.